This TCR beta chain was identified during a study of T cell repertoires in ileal Crohn's disease. Overall study: Postoperative therapy was given to about half: eleven to twelve thiopurines, around 18 anti-TNF agents. The M6 sample came from neoterminal ileum during colonoscopy after surgery.

Trimming left V 2 bases short and J 8 bases short, with 13 bases between. CDR3 length: 14 residues. The V gene's germline CDR1 is SGHRS and CDR2 YFSETQ. This clone was seen a few times. The time point is: neoterminal ileum biopsy at postoperative endoscopy, about 6 months after surgery. Each sample's TCRB immunosequencing used 450 to 550 nanograms of biopsy DNA. Profiled with immunoSEQ multiplex PCR; TCRdb holds only in-frame clones, not every one. Of over 10,000 clones in the sample, around 80% were seen once. The TCR was taken from an adult with Crohn's disease. V is TRBV5-1 and J is TRBJ1-4; D may be TRBD1 (5 bases). The sequencing input was ileal tissue. CDR3 in amino acids: CASSLETANEKLFF. The CDR3, as DNA: TGCGCCAGCAGCTTAGAGACAGCCAACGAAAAACTGTTTTTT.